This T cell receptor beta chain comes out of a study of T cells in Graves' hyperthyroidism and ophthalmopathy. Across the study: Peripheral blood was acquired at first diagnosis, ahead of any therapy whatsoever. Study-wide findings and caveats: Ophthalmopathy was model-predicted a median about six months pre-onset. Most thyroid clonotypes with frequency above 0.001 were detected in blood.

This clonotype was seen more than once but under ten times. No antigen is known for it. Uncontrolled infection, other autoimmune disease, pregnancy or lactation led to exclusion. TCR beta CDR3 regions were amplified from RNA transcripts. The primer set for the first-round RT-PCR of the TCR CDR3 was HTBI. One entry per CDR3 protein results from TCRdb running MiXCR on the multiplex PCR reads. Of around 350,000 distinct CDR3 sequences in the sample, about 15% were seen once. Trimming cost V 6 bases and J 6 bases; bases outside gene matches: 11. The CDR3 spans 15 residues. Sequencing was done on a sample of blood. The genes are TRBV12-3 or TRBV12-4 and TRBJ2-1; 7 bases are shared with TRBD2. The TCR originated in an older woman with Graves' ophthalmopathy. CDR3 protein: CASRPRGGSFNEQFF. CDR3 DNA sequence: TGTGCCAGCAGACCCCGGGGCGGGAGTTTCAATGAGCAGTTCTTC.